A selection of T cell receptor beta chains follows, all from one sample in a study of identical twins. Each CDR3 protein gets one entry after TCRdb re-called the 5' RACE reads with MiXCR. Here the sample spans some 790,000 distinct CDR3 sequences, around a sixth being singletons. This same sample was also part of a study on T cells expressing NK-cell markers.

Sequencing input: PBMCs. The receptors here all came from a woman younger than 30 in good health. Both conserved end residues are part of each CDR3. The order of the fields is V gene, J gene, clone size, D gene, CDR3 protein, CDR3 DNA. The D gene is left open where the match is weak. For some rows the clone size is stated as once, few or many, or as a class when expanded; others skip it.

V gene: TRBV20-1; J gene: TRBJ1-5; clone size: -; D gene: -; CDR3 protein: CSVIRPGNQPQHF; CDR3 DNA: TGCAGTGTAATCCGTCCAGGGAACCAGCCCCAGCATTTT
V gene: TRBV4-3; J gene: TRBJ2-2; clone size: -; D gene: TRBD2; CDR3 protein: CASSQGLAGGPGTGELFF; CDR3 DNA: TGCGCCAGCAGCCAAGGACTAGCGGGAGGGCCGGGCACCGGGGAGCTGTTTTTT
V gene: TRBV5-8; J gene: TRBJ1-5; clone size: -; D gene: -; CDR3 protein: CASALEQGGQPQHF; CDR3 DNA: TGTGCCAGCGCCCTGGAGCAGGGCGGACAGCCCCAGCATTTT
V gene: TRBV7-9; J gene: TRBJ1-1; clone size: -; D gene: -; CDR3 protein: CASSTSSKNTEAFF; CDR3 DNA: TGTGCCAGCAGCACAAGCAGCAAGAACACTGAAGCTTTCTTT
V gene: TRBV5-1; J gene: TRBJ2-3; clone size: few; D gene: -; CDR3 protein: CASSLDKSPGTDTQYF; CDR3 DNA: TGCGCCAGCAGCTTGGATAAGTCCCCCGGCACAGATACGCAGTATTTT
V gene: TRBV29-1; J gene: TRBJ2-7; clone size: -; D gene: TRBD1; CDR3 protein: CSVEGTGGQYEQYF; CDR3 DNA: TGCAGCGTTGAGGGGACAGGGGGCCAGTACGAGCAGTACTTC
V gene: TRBV3-1; J gene: TRBJ1-4; clone size: -; D gene: -; CDR3 protein: CASSQVGAGKLFF; CDR3 DNA: TGTGCCAGCAGCCAAGTAGGGGCGGGAAAACTGTTTTTT
V gene: TRBV6-5; J gene: TRBJ2-3; clone size: few; D gene: -; CDR3 protein: CASSYSPTVDTQYF; CDR3 DNA: TGTGCCAGCAGTTACTCCCCCACGGTGGATACGCAGTATTTT
V gene: TRBV7-8; J gene: TRBJ2-1; clone size: -; D gene: -; CDR3 protein: CASSPPRSLNEQFF; CDR3 DNA: TGTGCCAGCAGCCCCCCACGAAGTCTAAATGAGCAGTTCTTC
V gene: TRBV7-9; J gene: TRBJ1-2; clone size: -; D gene: -; CDR3 protein: CASSSHTDGYTF; CDR3 DNA: TGTGCCAGCAGCAGTCACACGGATGGCTACACCTTC
V gene: TRBV5-1; J gene: TRBJ2-5; clone size: few; D gene: -; CDR3 protein: CASSFAGDQETQYF; CDR3 DNA: TGCGCCAGCAGCTTTGCCGGGGACCAAGAGACCCAGTACTTC
V gene: TRBV20-1; J gene: TRBJ2-3; clone size: -; D gene: -; CDR3 protein: CSARASSGADTQYF; CDR3 DNA: TGCAGTGCTAGAGCCTCCTCCGGGGCAGATACGCAGTATTTT
V gene: TRBV5-1; J gene: TRBJ2-7; clone size: -; D gene: -; CDR3 protein: CASRPELGLTYEQYF; CDR3 DNA: TGCGCCAGCAGACCCGAACTGGGCCTGACCTACGAGCAGTACTTC
V gene: TRBV5-6; J gene: TRBJ2-7; clone size: few; D gene: TRBD1; CDR3 protein: CASSLWDRGHEQYF; CDR3 DNA: TGTGCCAGCAGCTTGTGGGACAGGGGCCACGAGCAGTACTTC
V gene: TRBV6-1; J gene: TRBJ2-2; clone size: few; D gene: -; CDR3 protein: CASSGGPKHAGELFF; CDR3 DNA: TGTGCCAGCAGTGGCGGGCCGAAGCACGCCGGGGAGCTGTTTTTT
V gene: TRBV11-2; J gene: TRBJ2-7; clone size: -; D gene: -; CDR3 protein: CASSFMSLSLWSEQYF; CDR3 DNA: TGTGCCAGCAGCTTTATGTCGCTCTCTCTTTGGAGCGAGCAGTACTTC
V gene: TRBV5-1; J gene: TRBJ2-1; clone size: few; D gene: TRBD2; CDR3 protein: CASTPQGSGGYNEQFF; CDR3 DNA: TGCGCCAGCACCCCCCAGGGCAGCGGGGGGTACAATGAGCAGTTCTTC
V gene: TRBV10-3; J gene: TRBJ1-1; clone size: -; D gene: -; CDR3 protein: CAIRGRDTEAFF; CDR3 DNA: TGTGCCATCAGGGGGAGGGACACTGAAGCTTTCTTT
V gene: TRBV4-2; J gene: TRBJ2-7; clone size: -; D gene: TRBD1; CDR3 protein: CASSQEATGGWYEQYF; CDR3 DNA: TGTGCCAGCAGCCAAGAAGCGACAGGGGGATGGTACGAGCAGTACTTC
V gene: TRBV3-1; J gene: TRBJ2-2; clone size: -; D gene: TRBD1; CDR3 protein: CASSPGTGGFTGELFF; CDR3 DNA: TGTGCCAGCAGCCCAGGGACAGGGGGGTTCACCGGGGAGCTGTTTTTT
V gene: TRBV5-1; J gene: TRBJ2-5; clone size: few; D gene: TRBD2; CDR3 protein: CASSFGTSGTKETQYF; CDR3 DNA: TGCGCCAGCAGCTTCGGGACTAGCGGGACAAAAGAGACCCAGTACTTC
V gene: TRBV7-8; J gene: TRBJ2-7; clone size: -; D gene: TRBD2; CDR3 protein: CASSPLGTSGTYEQYF; CDR3 DNA: TGTGCCAGCAGCCCCCTCGGGACTAGCGGGACGTACGAGCAGTACTTC
V gene: TRBV7-9; J gene: TRBJ1-1; clone size: -; D gene: TRBD1; CDR3 protein: CASSFPGGKTEAFF; CDR3 DNA: TGTGCCAGCAGCTTCCCAGGGGGCAAAACTGAAGCTTTCTTT
V gene: TRBV7-2; J gene: TRBJ2-3; clone size: -; D gene: TRBD1; CDR3 protein: CASSPTAGQGPTDTQYF; CDR3 DNA: TGTGCCAGCAGCCCCACCGCCGGACAGGGCCCCACAGATACGCAGTATTTT
V gene: TRBV24-1; J gene: TRBJ1-2; clone size: -; D gene: TRBD1; CDR3 protein: CATSDLDRDYGYTF; CDR3 DNA: TGTGCCACCAGTGATTTGGACAGGGACTATGGCTACACCTTC
V gene: TRBV10-3; J gene: TRBJ2-2; clone size: -; D gene: -; CDR3 protein: CAIKADNTGELFF; CDR3 DNA: TGTGCCATCAAGGCAGACAACACCGGGGAGCTGTTTTTT
V gene: TRBV10-3; J gene: TRBJ2-1; clone size: few; D gene: -; CDR3 protein: CAIKGNNEQFF; CDR3 DNA: TGTGCCATCAAGGGAAACAATGAGCAGTTCTTC
V gene: TRBV12-3/TRBV12-4; J gene: TRBJ2-7; clone size: -; D gene: TRBD2; CDR3 protein: CASSLIAGGHSYEQYF; CDR3 DNA: TGTGCCAGCAGTCTGATAGCGGGGGGCCACTCCTACGAGCAGTACTTC
V gene: TRBV27; J gene: TRBJ2-4; clone size: few; D gene: -; CDR3 protein: CASSLSWRGGNIQYF; CDR3 DNA: TGTGCCAGCAGTTTATCGTGGAGAGGGGGAAACATTCAGTACTTC
V gene: TRBV7-4; J gene: TRBJ1-2; clone size: -; D gene: -; CDR3 protein: CASSSHSSNRQFLYGYTF; CDR3 DNA: TGTGCCAGCAGCTCCCATTCTTCGAACAGACAGTTCCTCTATGGCTACACCTTC
V gene: TRBV3-1; J gene: TRBJ2-5; clone size: -; D gene: TRBD2; CDR3 protein: CASSARTSGKVGQETQYF; CDR3 DNA: TGTGCCAGCAGTGCTCGGACTAGCGGGAAGGTGGGCCAAGAGACCCAGTACTTC
V gene: TRBV12-3/TRBV12-4; J gene: TRBJ2-3; clone size: -; D gene: -; CDR3 protein: CASSLGTSGWDTQYF; CDR3 DNA: TGTGCCAGCAGTCTCGGCACGAGCGGGTGGGATACGCAGTATTTT
V gene: TRBV9; J gene: TRBJ1-1; clone size: few; D gene: -; CDR3 protein: CASSPEGWGSEAFF; CDR3 DNA: TGTGCCAGCAGCCCAGAGGGTTGGGGAAGTGAAGCTTTCTTT
V gene: TRBV20-1; J gene: TRBJ2-1; clone size: -; D gene: -; CDR3 protein: CSARDRVWRELREQFF; CDR3 DNA: TGCAGTGCTAGGGACAGAGTTTGGCGGGAGCTGCGTGAGCAGTTCTTC
V gene: TRBV3-1; J gene: TRBJ2-3; clone size: few; D gene: -; CDR3 protein: CASSPRGTALGTDTQYF; CDR3 DNA: TGTGCCAGCAGCCCCCGCGGTACCGCTTTAGGTACAGATACGCAGTATTTT
V gene: TRBV20-1; J gene: TRBJ2-4; clone size: few; D gene: -; CDR3 protein: CSARDNGMLAKNIQYF; CDR3 DNA: TGCAGTGCTAGAGATAACGGGATGCTAGCCAAAAACATTCAGTACTTC
V gene: TRBV25-1; J gene: TRBJ2-1; clone size: few; D gene: TRBD2; CDR3 protein: CASSEWPSGGAGEQFF; CDR3 DNA: TGTGCCAGCAGTGAATGGCCTAGCGGGGGGGCCGGTGAGCAGTTCTTC
V gene: TRBV7-2; J gene: TRBJ1-1; clone size: -; D gene: -; CDR3 protein: CASSLMTPEAFF; CDR3 DNA: TGTGCCAGCAGCTTAATGACTCCTGAAGCTTTCTTT
V gene: TRBV5-1; J gene: TRBJ1-5; clone size: few; D gene: -; CDR3 protein: CASSLTGLGRNQPQHF; CDR3 DNA: TGCGCCAGCAGCCTGACGGGGCTTGGGCGCAATCAGCCCCAGCATTTT
V gene: TRBV7-2; J gene: TRBJ2-7; clone size: many; D gene: -; CDR3 protein: CASSLEVGKRQYF; CDR3 DNA: TGTGCCAGCAGCTTAGAGGTTGGAAAAAGGCAGTACTTC